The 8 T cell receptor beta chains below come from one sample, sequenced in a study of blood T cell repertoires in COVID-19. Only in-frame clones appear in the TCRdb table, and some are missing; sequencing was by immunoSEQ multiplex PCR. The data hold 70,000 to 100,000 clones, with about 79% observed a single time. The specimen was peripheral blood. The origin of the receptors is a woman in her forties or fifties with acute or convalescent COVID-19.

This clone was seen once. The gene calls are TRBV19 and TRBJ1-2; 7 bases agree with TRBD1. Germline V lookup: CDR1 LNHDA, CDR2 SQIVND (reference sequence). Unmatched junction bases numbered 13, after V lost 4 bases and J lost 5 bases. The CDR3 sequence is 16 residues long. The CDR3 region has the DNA TGTGCCAGTAGTACCGGGACAGCCGGAGGGATTTATGGCTACACCTTC. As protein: CASSTGTAGGIYGYTF.

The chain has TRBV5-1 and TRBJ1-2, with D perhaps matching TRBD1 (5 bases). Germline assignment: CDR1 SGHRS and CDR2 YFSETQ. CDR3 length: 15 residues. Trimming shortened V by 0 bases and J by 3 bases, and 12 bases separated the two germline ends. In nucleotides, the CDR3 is TGCGCCAGCAGCTTGGAGGGAGGGACCTACTATGGCTACACCTTC. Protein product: CASSLEGGTYYGYTF.

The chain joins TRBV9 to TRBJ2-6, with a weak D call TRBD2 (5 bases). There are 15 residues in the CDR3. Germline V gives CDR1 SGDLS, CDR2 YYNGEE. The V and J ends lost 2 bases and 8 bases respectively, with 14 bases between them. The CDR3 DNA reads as TGTGCCAGCAGCGTTGGACCGTCGGGGACCAACGTCCTGACTTTC. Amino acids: CASSVGPSGTNVLTF.

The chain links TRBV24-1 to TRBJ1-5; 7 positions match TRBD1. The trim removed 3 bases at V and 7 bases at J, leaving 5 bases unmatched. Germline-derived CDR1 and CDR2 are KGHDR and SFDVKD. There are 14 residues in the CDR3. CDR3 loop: CATSDPWTGQPQHF. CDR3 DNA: TGTGCCACCAGTGATCCGTGGACAGGACAGCCCCAGCATTTT.

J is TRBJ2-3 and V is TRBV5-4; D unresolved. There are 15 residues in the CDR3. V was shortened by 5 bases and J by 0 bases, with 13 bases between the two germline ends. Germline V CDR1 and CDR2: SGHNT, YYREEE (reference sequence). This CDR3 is CASRSNSYSTDTQYF. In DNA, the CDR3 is TGTGCCAGCAGATCGAACAGTTATAGCACAGATACGCAGTATTTT.

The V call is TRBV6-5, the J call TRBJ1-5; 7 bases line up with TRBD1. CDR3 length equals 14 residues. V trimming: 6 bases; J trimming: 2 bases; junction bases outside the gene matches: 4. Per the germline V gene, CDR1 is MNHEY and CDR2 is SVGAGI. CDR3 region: CASRAGGGNQPQHF. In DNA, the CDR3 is TGTGCCAGCAGGGCAGGGGGAGGCAATCAGCCCCAGCATTTT.

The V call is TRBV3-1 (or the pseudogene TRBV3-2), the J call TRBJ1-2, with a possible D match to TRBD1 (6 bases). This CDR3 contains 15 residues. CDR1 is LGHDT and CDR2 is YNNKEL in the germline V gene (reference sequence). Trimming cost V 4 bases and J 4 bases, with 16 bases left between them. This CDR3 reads CASSPAGALIYGYTF. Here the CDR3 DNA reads TGTGCCAGCAGCCCCGCGGGGGCGCTCATCTATGGCTACACCTTC.

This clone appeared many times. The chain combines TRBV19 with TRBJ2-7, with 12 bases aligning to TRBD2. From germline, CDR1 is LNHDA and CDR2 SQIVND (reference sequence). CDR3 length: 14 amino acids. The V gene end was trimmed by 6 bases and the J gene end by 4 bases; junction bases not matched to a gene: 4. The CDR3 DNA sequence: TGTGCCAGTAGCCTCGGACTAGCGGGGTACGAGCAGTACTTC. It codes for CASSLGLAGYEQYF.